Presented here are 32 T cell receptor beta chains from one specimen sequenced in a study of early T cells in non-severe SARS-CoV-2 infection. MiXCR, run by TCRdb on the 5' RACE reads, gives a single entry per CDR3 protein. Here the sample spans fewer than 65,000 distinct CDR3 sequences, roughly 9.3% being singletons. The sequenced material came from whole blood. These receptors were collected from an adult who was a healthcare worker with PCR-confirmed SARS-CoV-2 infection or an uninfected control (not recorded which).

This clonotype was seen a handful of times. The chain joins TRBV12-3 or TRBV12-4 to TRBJ2-1; tentatively, D is TRBD1 or TRBD2 (5 bases each). V shed 0 bases and J shed 0 bases, with 15 bases lying between them. The CDR3 consists of 18 residues. CDR3 in amino acids: CASSLATPGPRSYNEQFF. DNA for the CDR3: TGTGCCAGCAGTTTAGCGACTCCGGGACCACGCTCCTACAATGAGCAGTTCTTC.

The chain employs TRBV29-1 and TRBJ2-5; D is perhaps TRBD2 (5 bases). From germline, CDR1 is SQVTM and CDR2 ANQGSEA. The CDR3 has 13 residues. V was trimmed by 3 bases and J by 2 bases, leaving 10 bases between them. The CDR3 region is CSVDWRAQETQYF. The CDR3 DNA reads as TGCAGCGTTGATTGGCGGGCTCAAGAGACCCAGTACTTC.

This clonotype was counted at least ten times. The chain combines TRBV11-2 with TRBJ1-1; no reliable D call. V was shortened by 8 bases and J by 1 base, with 14 bases between the two germline ends. The CDR3 sequence is 14 residues long. Per the germline V gene, CDR1 is SGHAT and CDR2 is FQNNGV. This CDR3 reads CASSPRAANTEAFF. In nucleotides, the CDR3 is TGTGCCAGCTCGCCCCGGGCAGCGAACACTGAAGCTTTCTTT.

The CDR3 region has the DNA TGTGCCACCAGCAGTGAGTTCGGGTCTAGCGGGAGCCCCTACAATGAGCAGTTCTTC. Translated: CATSSEFGSSGSPYNEQFF. The chain uses TRBV15 and TRBJ2-1, with 10 bases fitting TRBD2. Germline V gene data show CDR1 as LNHNV and CDR2 as YYDKDF (reference sequence). With 3 bases clipped from V and 2 bases from J, the junction kept 13 bases outside the gene matches. The CDR3 is made up of 19 amino acids.

There are many counts of this clonotype. V and J are TRBV10-3 and TRBJ2-2, with D uncertain. CDR3 length: 13 residues. Germline V lookup: CDR1 ENHRY, CDR2 SYGVKD. Trimming shortened V by 6 bases and J by 2 bases, and 7 bases separated the two germline ends. CDR3 coding DNA: TGTGCCATCAGGGACGGCAACACCGGGGAGCTGTTTTTT. This sequence encodes CAIRDGNTGELFF.

This clonotype was counted ten times or more. The chain links TRBV12-3 or TRBV12-4 to TRBJ2-7, with 8 bases identical to TRBD1. The CDR3 totals 14 residues. The junction had 9 bases not matched to a gene; V was cut back by 6 bases and J by 5 bases. CDR3 sequence (DNA): TGTGCCAGCAGACGGACAGGGAAAGACGACGAGCAGTACTTC. Protein sequence: CASRRTGKDDEQYF.

The CDR3 nucleotides are TGTGCCCGGTCGGAGGGCCTCTACGAGCAGTACTTC. This gives the protein CARSEGLYEQYF. V is TRBV2 and J is TRBJ2-7; tentative D call: TRBD2 (6 bases). The CDR3 consists of 12 residues. Germline CDR1 SNHLY, CDR2 FYNNEI. V lost 11 bases and J 3 bases, leaving 14 bases between the germline ends.

In its sample, this clonotype was seen many times. The chain carries TRBV4-3 and TRBJ1-1; possible D gene TRBD1, 6 bases. V lost 1 base, J lost 0 bases, and 12 bases lay in between. This CDR3 is built from 16 residues. CDR1 is LGHNA and CDR2 is YSLEER in the germline V gene. CDR3 DNA sequence: TGCGCCAGCAGCCAAGTAAGGGACATCCTGAACACTGAAGCTTTCTTT. Its translation: CASSQVRDILNTEAFF.

This clonotype was picked up many times. The chain couples TRBV7-2 to TRBJ2-3; possibly TRBD2 for D (6 bases). The CDR3 has 15 amino acids. The V gene lost 1 base and the J gene lost 4 bases, with 12 bases spanning the gap. Germline V gives CDR1 SGHTA, CDR2 FQGNSA. CDR3 protein: CASSLGSWGADTQYF. CDR3 DNA sequence: TGTGCCAGCAGCTTAGGGTCTTGGGGGGCAGATACGCAGTATTTT.

This clonotype was detected many times. The gene calls are TRBV5-5 and TRBJ2-3; D perhaps matches TRBD2 (5 bases). This CDR3 has 12 amino acids. Between the trimmed V and J ends, which lost 4 bases and 5 bases, there was a span of 8 bases. Germline V CDR1 and CDR2: SGHKS, YYEKEE (reference sequence). The CDR3 sequence is CASSKAVDTQYF. In nucleotides, the CDR3 is TGTGCCAGCAGCAAAGCGGTAGATACGCAGTATTTT.

This clonotype was observed many times. V is TRBV12-3 or TRBV12-4 and J is TRBJ2-5; 7 nucleotides agree with TRBD2. The CDR3 totals 15 residues. J lost 3 bases, V lost 5 bases, and 9 bases had no gene match. The CDR3 DNA reads as TGTGCCAGCAGTGCCGAACTGGGGGGGAAAGAGACCCAGTACTTC. Translated, it gives CASSAELGGKETQYF.

CDR3 coding DNA: TGTGCCAGCAGTTTTGCGGGACAGGGGGGAATTCAGTACTTC. Protein: CASSFAGQGGIQYF. The V and J genes are TRBV28 and TRBJ2-4; 11 bases align to TRBD1. Germline V gene sequence: CDR1 MDHEN, CDR2 SYDVKM. CDR3 length equals 14 residues. V was clipped by 3 bases and J by 10 bases; unmatched bases: 5.

This clonotype was observed a handful of times. V is TRBV11-3 and J is TRBJ2-2; D is ambiguous. Germline-derived CDR1 and CDR2 are SGHNT and YENEEA. The CDR3 has 18 amino acids. Deletions cut 1 base from V and 1 base from J, with 16 bases between. The CDR3 DNA is TGTGCCAGCAGCTTAGGATCGCGCCGCAACATGAACACCGGGGAGCTGTTTTTT. Encoded protein: CASSLGSRRNMNTGELFF.

CDR3 bases: TGCAGCGTAACAGCGGGAGCTGGAGAGACCCAGTACTTC. Its translation is CSVTAGAGETQYF. This rearrangement joins TRBV29-1 to TRBJ2-5; 8 bases match TRBD2. Germline V gives CDR1 SQVTM, CDR2 ANQGSEA. CDR3 length equals 13 residues. The V gene end was trimmed by 6 bases and the J gene end by 4 bases; junction bases not matched to a gene: 7.

This clonotype was detected many times. V usage is TRBV5-1 and J usage is TRBJ1-1; D not resolved. This CDR3 contains 14 residues. Germline CDR1 reads SGHRS; CDR2 reads YFSETQ. Trimming shortened V by 4 bases and J by 1 base, and 11 bases separated the two germline ends. The CDR3 reads CASSPGPSNTEAFF. The CDR3 nucleotides are TGCGCCAGCAGCCCCGGGCCCTCGAACACTGAAGCTTTCTTT.

This clonotype was detected ten times or more. V gene TRBV20-1 combines with J gene TRBJ2-1; the D is unclear. From germline, CDR1 is DFQATT and CDR2 SNEGSKA (reference sequence). The length of the CDR3 is 14 residues. V shed 0 bases and J shed 9 bases, with 15 bases lying between them. CDR3 DNA sequence: TGCAGTGCTAGAGATCAGTCGGTGGGATTTGAGCAGTTCTTC. Amino acid sequence: CSARDQSVGFEQFF.

The rearrangement joins TRBV9 to TRBJ2-3; 9 bases are a match to TRBD1. The CDR3 is made up of 16 amino acids. From germline, CDR1 is SGDLS and CDR2 YYNGEE. The J segment lost 2 bases and the V segment lost 2 bases, leaving 6 bases of the junction unmatched. This CDR3 reads CASSVAGQGTTDTQYF. The CDR3 DNA is TGTGCCAGCAGCGTGGCGGGACAGGGTACCACAGATACGCAGTATTTT. Full variable domain (outside the CDR3, taken from reference TRBV9 and TRBJ2-3): DSGVTQTPKHLITATGQRVTLRCSPRSGDLSVYWYQQSLDQGLQFLIQYYNGEERAKGNILERFSAQQFPDLHSELNLSSLELGDSALYFCASSVAGQGTTDTQYFGPGTRLTVL.

The chain links TRBV29-1 to TRBJ2-5, with a tentative D call TRBD2 (6 bases). Germline CDR1 SQVTM, CDR2 ANQGSEA. V lost 7 bases to trimming and J lost 4 bases, with 13 bases between them. There are 12 residues in the CDR3. This chain's CDR3 is CSAEVGGETQYF. The DNA for the CDR3 is TGCAGCGCCGAGGTGGGAGGAGAGACCCAGTACTTC.

This clonotype was counted ten times or more. The CDR3 DNA sequence: TGCGCCAGCAGCTTGGGGTTCGCGAACACCGGGGAGCTGTTTTTT. It encodes CASSLGFANTGELFF. The chain carries TRBV5-1 and TRBJ2-2; D is unresolved. V dropped 0 bases and J dropped 0 bases, with 6 bases sitting between them. This CDR3 is 15 amino acids long. CDR1 and CDR2 (germline): SGHRS, YFSETQ.

The chain carries TRBV10-3 and TRBJ1-2; TRBD1 might be the D (5 bases). Germline CDR1 reads ENHRY; CDR2 reads SYGVKD. This CDR3 has 14 residues. V shed 2 bases and J shed 4 bases, with 11 bases lying between them. CDR3 loop: CAISETTEVYGYTF. CDR3 DNA: TGTGCCATCAGTGAGACGACAGAAGTCTATGGCTACACCTTC.

This clonotype appeared a few times. J is TRBJ2-3 and V is TRBV28, with 7 positions matching TRBD2. CDR1 MDHEN and CDR2 SYDVKM come from the germline V gene. This CDR3 region has 15 residues. The ends lost 8 bases at V and 3 bases at J; junction bases unmatched: 11. The CDR3 nucleotides read TGTGCCAGCTGCTCGGCGGGAGAGGGAACAGATACGCAGTATTTT. Translated: CASCSAGEGTDTQYF.

This clonotype was recorded many times. The rearrangement joins TRBV27 to TRBJ1-5; 9 bases agree with TRBD1. The V gene end was trimmed by 2 bases and the J gene end by 0 bases; junction bases not matched to a gene: 8. The germline V gene encodes CDR1 MNHEY and CDR2 SMNVEV (reference sequence). The CDR3 runs to 18 residues. The chain's CDR3 is CASSLRTGTGNSNQPQHF. CDR3 nucleotide sequence: TGTGCCAGCAGTTTAAGAACTGGGACAGGGAATAGCAATCAGCCCCAGCATTTT.

In its sample, this clonotype was seen many times. This chain connects TRBV28 to TRBJ1-3; D remains unclear. This CDR3 has 16 amino acids. Germline CDR1 reads MDHEN; CDR2 reads SYDVKM. V gave up 2 bases and J gave up 4 bases, with 15 bases separating them. Here the CDR3 reads CASSLHDQSSGNTIYF. CDR3 coding DNA: TGTGCCAGCAGTTTACACGACCAAAGCTCGGGAAACACCATATATTTT.

This clonotype was counted between two and nine times. This chain links TRBV7-9 with TRBJ2-2; 8 positions match TRBD1. CDR1 SEHNR and CDR2 FQNEAQ come from the germline V gene (reference sequence). J lost 0 bases, V lost 5 bases, and 20 bases had no gene match. CDR3 length equals 21 residues. Written as DNA, the CDR3 is TGTGCCAGCAGCGTCCGGGGTGGCCAGGGGGCGCAGAGTCCGAACACCGGGGAGCTGTTTTTT. It encodes CASSVRGGQGAQSPNTGELFF.

This chain uses TRBV6-5 with TRBJ1-4; perhaps TRBD1 as D (5 bases). The ends were cut back, 0 bases at V and 1 base at J, with 6 bases in the middle. There are 15 residues in the CDR3. The V gene's germline CDR1 is MNHEY and CDR2 SVGAGI. The DNA for the CDR3 is TGTGCCAGCAGTTACTCTGGGGGAACTAATGAAAAACTGTTTTTT. Translation gives CASSYSGGTNEKLFF.

This clonotype was seen at least ten times. The chain employs TRBV7-2 and TRBJ1-4; D call uncertain. Germline-derived CDR1 and CDR2 are SGHTA and FQGNSA. There are 14 residues in the CDR3. V lost 1 base and J 7 bases, leaving 10 bases between the germline ends. CDR3 sequence: CASSLGGRIEKLFF. The CDR3 coding sequence is TGTGCCAGCAGCTTAGGCGGGAGAATTGAAAAACTGTTTTTT. Drawing the rest from reference TRBV7-2 and TRBJ1-4, the complete variable domain is GAGVSQSPSNKVTEKGKDVELRCDPISGHTALYWYRQSLGQGLEFLIYFQGNSAPDKSGLPSDRFSAERTGGSVSTLTIQRTQQEDSAVYLCASSLGGRIEKLFFGSGTQLSVL.

In regard to this clonotype: This clone may be a read error of a much larger clone one base away. The rearrangement links TRBV6-1 to TRBJ2-3, with 8 nucleotides matching TRBD2. Germline V gene sequence: CDR1 MNHNS, CDR2 SASEGT. The CDR3 spans 16 residues. The CDR3 DNA is TGTACCAGCAGTGGAATTACTAGCGGTAGCACAGATACGCAGTATTTT. Translated, it gives CTSSGITSGSTDTQYF.

This clonotype was seen ten or more times. The CDR3 sequence: CASSSHSGRWGSSGANVLTF. The CDR3 DNA is TGTGCCAGCAGTTCCCACTCTGGCAGGTGGGGTAGCTCTGGGGCCAACGTCCTGACTTTC. V and J are TRBV12-3 or TRBV12-4 and TRBJ2-6; unclear D gene. CDR3 length: 20 residues. Trimming shortened V by 4 bases and J by 0 bases, and 22 bases separated the two germline ends.

V usage is TRBV7-2 and J usage is TRBJ2-5; possible D gene TRBD2, 5 bases. The CDR3 totals 15 residues. V lost 5 bases, J lost 5 bases, and 18 bases lay in between. Germline CDR1 is SGHTA and CDR2 is FQGNSA. CDR3: CASSPEGLASETQYF. The CDR3 DNA reads as TGTGCCAGCAGCCCCGAGGGATTGGCCTCGGAGACCCAGTACTTC.

The chain links TRBV29-1 to TRBJ2-7; no reliable D call. The V gene lost 5 bases and the J gene lost 0 bases, with 17 bases spanning the gap. The CDR3 totals 15 residues. Per germline, CDR1 SQVTM and CDR2 ANQGSEA. CDR3 DNA: TGCAGCGTTCAGCAGCGAGGCCCAGTCTCCTACGAGCAGTACTTC. This sequence encodes CSVQQRGPVSYEQYF.

This clonotype was picked up many times. The rearrangement joins TRBV7-9 to TRBJ2-1; D is perhaps TRBD1 or TRBD2 (5 bases each). V lost 2 bases and J lost 5, with 13 bases in between. The CDR3 extends over 15 amino acids. Looked up from germline, CDR1 is SEHNR and CDR2 is FQNEAQ (reference sequence). CDR3 DNA: TGTGCCAGCAGCTTATCCGCAGGGACGGACAATGAGCAGTTCTTC. As protein: CASSLSAGTDNEQFF.

The gene calls are TRBV7-9 and TRBJ2-7, with a possible D match to TRBD2 (5 bases). The CDR3 has 13 residues. Deletions cut 4 bases from V and 2 bases from J, with 9 bases between. The germline gives CDR1 SEHNR, CDR2 FQNEAQ (reference sequence). In DNA, the CDR3 is TGTGCCAGCAGCTCCGAGGGCCCCTACGAGCAGTACTTC. Translation: CASSSEGPYEQYF. The variable domain in full, completed from reference TRBV7-9 and TRBJ2-7, reads DTGVSQNPRHKITKRGQNVTFRCDPISEHNRLYWYRQTLGQGPEFLTYFQNEAQLEKSRLLSDRFSAERPKGSFSTLEIQRTEQGDSAMYLCASSSEGPYEQYFGPGTRLTVT.